Listed here are 7 T cell receptor beta chains from one sample, sequenced in a study of OX40 agonist ivuxolimab in advanced cancers. Profiling relied on immunoSEQ multiplex PCR, and the TCRdb table lists in-frame clones only, not all of them. Found here are tens of thousands of clones, approximately 91% of them singletons; the top ten hold less than 5%. The specimen was CD4+ or CD8+ T cells sorted from blood, collected in a trial of the OX40 agonist ivuxolimab. The origin of the receptors is an adult with an advanced solid tumor such as melanoma, head and neck, liver or kidney cancer.

V and J are TRBV28 and TRBJ2-2, with 7 positions matching TRBD2. Germline CDR1 is MDHEN and CDR2 is SYDVKM. This CDR3 is built from 18 residues. V shed 4 bases and J 2 bases; nucleotides not matched to a gene: 13. CDR3 amino acids: CASSSPVLGGPNTGELFF. The CDR3 DNA is TGTGCCAGCAGTTCTCCTGTCTTGGGAGGGCCAAACACCGGGGAGCTGTTTTTT. The full variable domain, rest sourced from reference TRBV28 and TRBJ2-2, is DVKVTQSSRYLVKRTGEKVFLECVQDMDHENMFWYRQDPGLGLRLIYFSYDVKMKEKGDIPEGYSVSREKKERFSLILESASTNQTSMYLCASSSPVLGGPNTGELFFGEGSRLTVL.

The J gene is TRBJ2-2, the V gene TRBV28, with 7 nucleotides matching TRBD1. This CDR3 has 15 residues. V gave up 1 base and J gave up 8 bases; unmatched junction bases: 7. CDR1 is MDHEN and CDR2 is SYDVKM in the germline V gene. The CDR3 DNA follows: TGTGCCAGCAGTTTATTTGCAGGGGGTAGTGGGGAGCTGTTTTTT. Translated, it gives CASSLFAGGSGELFF.

This clone has more than one count but fewer than ten. This rearrangement joins TRBV9 to TRBJ1-2, with D hard to call. The CDR3 length is 13 residues. V was pared by 4 bases and J by 4 bases, with 11 bases between. Germline-derived CDR1 and CDR2 are SGDLS and YYNGEE. For the CDR3, the DNA is TGTGCCAGCAGCTCTCCTCGTTCCTATGGCTACACCTTC. Its translation: CASSSPRSYGYTF.

The chain couples TRBV29-1 to TRBJ2-3, with 9 bases lining up with TRBD2. The germline gives CDR1 SQVTM, CDR2 ANQGSEA. J was trimmed by 2 bases and V by 2 bases; bases with no gene match: 5. This CDR3 is built from 15 residues. DNA of the CDR3: TGCAGCGTTGAAAGACTAGCGGAGATCACAGATACGCAGTATTTT. It yields the protein CSVERLAEITDTQYF.

CDR3 coding DNA: TGTGCCAGCAGCTTAGACAGGGTCTCCTACGAGCAGTACTTC. Translating it yields CASSLDRVSYEQYF. The gene calls are TRBV7-2 and TRBJ2-7, with a weak D call TRBD1 (6 bases). CDR1 and CDR2 from the germline V gene are SGHTA and FQGNSA. The V end was cut by 1 base, the J end by 0 bases, with 7 bases between. CDR3 size: 14 residues.

The genes are TRBV7-9 and TRBJ2-1, with TRBD1 matching over 7 bases. The CDR3 contains 14 residues. The trim removed 5 bases at V and 4 bases at J, leaving 5 bases unmatched. The germline V gene has CDR1 SEHNR and CDR2 FQNEAQ (reference sequence). The CDR3 sequence is CASSLRQGYNEQFF. DNA of the CDR3: TGTGCCAGCAGCCTCCGACAGGGTTACAATGAGCAGTTCTTC.

The chain joins TRBV2 to TRBJ2-5; D might be TRBD1 (5 bases). CDR1 and CDR2 (germline): SNHLY, FYNNEI. The CDR3 totals 16 residues. The germline V and J ends were trimmed by 0 bases and 5 bases, with 16 bases remaining between them. The CDR3 spells CASSEADDSLGETQYF. The CDR3, as DNA: TGTGCCAGCAGTGAAGCGGATGACAGCCTGGGGGAGACCCAGTACTTC. Filled out from reference TRBV2 and TRBJ2-5, the complete variable domain reads EPEVTQTPSHQVTQMGQEVILRCVPISNHLYFYWYRQILGQKVEFLVSFYNNEISEKSEIFDDQFSVERPDGSNFTLKIRSTKLEDSAMYFCASSEADDSLGETQYFGPGTRLLVL.